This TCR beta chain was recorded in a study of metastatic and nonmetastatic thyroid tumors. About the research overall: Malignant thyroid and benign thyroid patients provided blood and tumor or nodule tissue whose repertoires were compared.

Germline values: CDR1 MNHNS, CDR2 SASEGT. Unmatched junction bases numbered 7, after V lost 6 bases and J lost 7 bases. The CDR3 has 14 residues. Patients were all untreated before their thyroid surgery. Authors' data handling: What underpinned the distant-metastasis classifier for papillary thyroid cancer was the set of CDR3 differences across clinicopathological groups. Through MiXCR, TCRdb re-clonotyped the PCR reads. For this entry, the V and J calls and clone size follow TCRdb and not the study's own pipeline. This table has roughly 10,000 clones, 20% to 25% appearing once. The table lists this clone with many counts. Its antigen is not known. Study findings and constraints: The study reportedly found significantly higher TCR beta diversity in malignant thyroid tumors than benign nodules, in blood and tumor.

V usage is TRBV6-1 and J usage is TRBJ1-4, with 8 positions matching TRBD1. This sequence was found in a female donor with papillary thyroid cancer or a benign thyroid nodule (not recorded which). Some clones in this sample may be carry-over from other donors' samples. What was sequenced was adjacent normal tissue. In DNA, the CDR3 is TGTGCCAGCAGATGGACAGGGAGGGGTGAAAAACTGTTTTTT. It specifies CASRWTGRGEKLFF.